This passage covers 21 T cell receptor beta chains from one sample sequenced in a study of T cell repertoires in cytomegalovirus infection (dated by TCRdb to between 2018 and 2020). Their target antigens are unknown. Sequencing instrument: Illumina HiSeq 1500. The public reads were reanalyzed by TCRdb: fastp trimming at Q25, MiXCR alignment, in-frame beta chains only. One record per CDR3 amino acid sequence lists the most common genes and DNA. This sample has roughly 130,000 distinct CDR3 sequences in its table, and about 24% of those were observed once. About a third of the sample is held by the ten biggest clonotypes. Sequenced: PBMCs, sequenced either directly or after in vitro stimulation (not recorded which). All receptors come from a human donor in good health (CMV status not recorded). Some clones in this sample may be carry-over from other donors' samples.

This CDR3 reads CASSSPRDRVYGYTF. The CDR3, as DNA: TGTGCCAGCAGCTCACCTCGGGACAGGGTTTATGGCTACACCTTC. The chain uses TRBV11-2 and TRBJ1-2; 9 bases are a match to TRBD1. CDR3 size: 15 residues. V lost 4 bases to trimming and J lost 5 bases; unmatched junction nucleotides: 8. CDR1 and CDR2 from the germline V gene are SGHAT and FQNNGV.

The chain joins TRBV11-2 to TRBJ2-1; D perhaps matches TRBD2 (6 bases). Trimming removed 4 bases from V and 6 bases from J, with 13 bases in between. Per germline, CDR1 SGHAT and CDR2 FQNNGV. The CDR3 is 14 residues long. CDR3 region: CASSSPAEGNEQFF. The CDR3 DNA is TGTGCCAGCAGCTCACCGGCGGAGGGCAATGAGCAGTTCTTC. Full variable domain (missing parts from reference TRBV11-2 and TRBJ2-1): EAGVAQSPRYKIIEKRQSVAFWCNPISGHATLYWYQQILGQGPKLLIQFQNNGVVDDSQLPKDRFSAERLKGVDSTLKIQPAKLEDSAVYLCASSSPAEGNEQFFGPGTRLTVL.

This clonotype has just one count. This chain connects TRBV5-1 to TRBJ2-1; D gene unclear. Germline V gives CDR1 SGHRS, CDR2 YFSETQ. This CDR3 comprises 14 residues. Trimming shortened V by 6 bases and J by 5 bases, and 15 bases separated the two germline ends. In DNA form, the CDR3 reads TGCGCCAGCAAAGTGTTCAGTTCTGACAATGAGCAGTTCTTC. Amino acid sequence: CASKVFSSDNEQFF.

This clonotype was observed at least ten times. The chain's CDR3 is CASSSAGTGPYEQYF. The CDR3 nucleotides are TGTGCCAGCAGTAGTGCCGGGACAGGGCCGTACGAGCAGTACTTC. The chain couples TRBV28 to TRBJ2-7; 9 bases fit TRBD1. Losses at the gene ends were 5 bases for V and 4 bases for J; bases not matched to a gene: 9. CDR3 length: 15 amino acids. Germline CDR1 MDHEN, CDR2 SYDVKM.

J is TRBJ2-3 and V is TRBV11-2, with D possibly being TRBD2 (5 bases). Germline V lookup: CDR1 SGHAT, CDR2 FQNNGV. CDR3 length: 14 residues. Trimming cost V 3 bases and J 2 bases, with 9 bases left between them. CDR3 in amino acids: CASSFRTHTDTQYF. For the CDR3, the DNA is TGTGCCAGCAGCTTTCGGACTCACACAGATACGCAGTATTTT.

There are many counts of this clonotype. The chain has TRBV7-2 and TRBJ1-5, with D possibly being TRBD1 (5 bases). Germline V lookup: CDR1 SGHTA, CDR2 FQGNSA. The CDR3 is 14 amino acids. V was cut by 5 bases and J by 1 base, with 9 bases left in between. The CDR3 sequence is CASSGTWSNQPQHF. In nucleotides, the CDR3 is TGTGCCAGCAGCGGGACTTGGAGCAATCAGCCCCAGCATTTT.

This clonotype was seen only a few times. V and J are TRBV11-1 and TRBJ2-2; TRBD1 might be the D (6 bases). In germline, CDR1 is SGHAT, CDR2 FQDESV (reference sequence). This CDR3 has 14 residues. V lost 5 bases to trimming and J lost 4 bases, with 11 bases between them. The CDR3 here is CASSVQQGTGELFF. As DNA, the CDR3 is TGTGCCAGCAGCGTCCAACAGGGCACCGGGGAGCTGTTTTTT.

This clonotype appeared a few times. This sequence joins TRBV6-2 or TRBV6-3 and TRBJ2-7; the D gene is possibly TRBD2 (6 bases). Trimming removed 2 bases from V and 0 bases from J, with 20 bases in between. This CDR3 contains 18 residues. Germline V gene lookup returns CDR1 MNHEY and CDR2 SVGEGT. CDR3 sequence: CASSYGGFGQLGSYEQYF. Written as DNA, the CDR3 is TGTGCCAGCAGTTACGGGGGGTTCGGTCAGCTGGGCTCCTACGAGCAGTACTTC.

The genes are TRBV12-3 or TRBV12-4 and TRBJ1-2; D gene ambiguous. This CDR3 has 12 residues. V lost 1 base, J lost 7 bases, and 7 bases lay in between. CDR3 bases: TGTGCCAGCAGTTTAGGGGTTGGTGGCTACACCTTC. Translation: CASSLGVGGYTF.

This chain uses TRBV4-1 with TRBJ2-1, with D unresolved. This CDR3 has 17 residues. With 2 bases removed from V and 0 bases from J, the gap between germline ends came to 14 bases. In germline, CDR1 is MGHRA, CDR2 YSYEKL. CDR3 DNA: TGCGCCAGCAGCCAAAATGCCGGGCTGGGCTCCTACAATGAGCAGTTCTTC. It translates to CASSQNAGLGSYNEQFF.

This clonotype appeared many times. The rearrangement joins TRBV5-1 to TRBJ2-1, with 11 bases fitting TRBD2. V lost 4 bases, J lost 5 bases, and 17 bases stayed unmatched. CDR1 and CDR2 (germline): SGHRS, YFSETQ. The CDR3 extends over 19 amino acids. The CDR3 region is CASSPIEIAGGPDDNEQFF. The CDR3 DNA sequence: TGCGCCAGCAGCCCTATCGAGATAGCGGGAGGGCCAGACGACAATGAGCAGTTCTTC. The variable domain in full, completed from reference TRBV5-1 and TRBJ2-1, reads KAGVTQTPRYLIKTRGQQVTLSCSPISGHRSVSWYQQTPGQGLQFLFEYFSETQRNKGNFPGRFSGRQFSNSRSEMNVSTLELGDSALYLCASSPIEIAGGPDDNEQFFGPGTRLTVL.

The V gene is TRBV12-3 or TRBV12-4, the J gene TRBJ1-5; no reliable D call. V was trimmed by 4 bases and J by 1 base, leaving 11 bases between them. The CDR3 consists of 15 residues. The chain's CDR3 is CASSSVGSSNQPQHF. As DNA, the CDR3 is TGTGCCAGCAGTTCAGTAGGTAGCAGCAATCAGCCCCAGCATTTT.

The chain carries TRBV7-2 and TRBJ1-5; D is unclear. Trimming took 1 base from V and 6 from J, leaving 13 bases between them. The CDR3 runs to 15 residues. Per the germline V gene, CDR1 is SGHTA and CDR2 is FQGNSA. CDR3: CASSLGMGSRQPQHF. CDR3 DNA sequence: TGTGCCAGCAGCTTAGGAATGGGGTCACGTCAGCCCCAGCATTTT.

This clonotype appeared a few times. The chain combines TRBV19 with TRBJ2-3, with D unclear. V lost 5 bases, J lost 6 bases, and 9 bases lay in between. Germline V gives CDR1 LNHDA, CDR2 SQIVND (reference sequence). The CDR3 is 12 amino acids. The CDR3 DNA sequence: TGTGCCAGTAGTTCCGCGGCCGATACGCAGTATTTT. Translated, it gives CASSSAADTQYF.

The V and J genes are TRBV2 and TRBJ1-1; the D gene is possibly TRBD1 (5 bases). V gave up 2 bases and J gave up 3 bases, with 13 bases separating them. Germline assignment: CDR1 SNHLY and CDR2 FYNNEI. The length of the CDR3 is 15 residues. Here the CDR3 DNA reads TGTGCCAGCAGTGAACTCCAGGGAAGGTACACTGAAGCTTTCTTT. Protein sequence: CASSELQGRYTEAFF. Full variable domain (outside the CDR3, taken from reference TRBV2 and TRBJ1-1): EPEVTQTPSHQVTQMGQEVILRCVPISNHLYFYWYRQILGQKVEFLVSFYNNEISEKSEIFDDQFSVERPDGSNFTLKIRSTKLEDSAMYFCASSELQGRYTEAFFGQGTRLTVV.

The chain has TRBV6-2 or TRBV6-3 and TRBJ2-7; 8 bases line up with TRBD2. The CDR3 is 19 residues long. V trimming: 0 bases; J trimming: 1 base; junction bases outside the gene matches: 14. Germline CDR1 reads MNHEY; CDR2 reads SVGEGT. The CDR3 DNA reads as TGTGCCAGCAGTTACTCGCTCCGGGAGGGCCGAATAGGGTCCTACGAGCAGTACGTC. Its translation: CASSYSLREGRIGSYEQYV.

This clonotype was counted only a few times. The chain employs TRBV7-3 and TRBJ2-5, with 12 bases that match TRBD2. Trimming cost V 5 bases and J 0 bases; bases outside gene matches: 4. The CDR3 runs to 16 residues. Germline V gene sequence: CDR1 SGHTA, CDR2 FQGTGA. The CDR3 is CASSPLAGGYQETQYF. The CDR3 coding sequence is TGTGCCAGCAGCCCTCTAGCGGGAGGGTACCAAGAGACCCAGTACTTC.

V usage is TRBV11-3 and J usage is TRBJ2-2; TRBD2 might be the D (5 bases). Germline assignment: CDR1 SGHNT and CDR2 YENEEA. The CDR3 loop spans 15 amino acids. Trimming removed 5 bases at V and 0 bases at J, with 10 bases between. The CDR3 DNA is TGTGCCAGCAGCGGGAGTACAACGAACACCGGGGAGCTGTTTTTT. Encoded protein: CASSGSTTNTGELFF.

This clonotype appeared a single time. This chain links TRBV11-2 with TRBJ2-1, with 7 bases matching TRBD1. The length of the CDR3 is 16 residues. The germline V gene encodes CDR1 SGHAT and CDR2 FQNNGV. With V trimmed by 1 base and J by 0 bases, 3 bases remained unmatched. CDR3 nucleotides: TGTGCCAGCAGCTTAGGTTGGACAGGCTCCTACAATGAGCAGTTCTTC. Its translation: CASSLGWTGSYNEQFF.

This clonotype was seen only a few times. The rearrangement links TRBV12-3 or TRBV12-4 to TRBJ1-5, with 7 bases identical to TRBD1. The CDR3 has 15 residues. Trimming took 3 bases from V and 4 from J; bases not matched to a gene: 6. DNA for the CDR3: TGTGCCAGCAGTTTTGAGACAGGGTGGAATCAGCCCCAGCATTTT. Its translation is CASSFETGWNQPQHF.

This clonotype showed up many times. The chain has TRBV7-2 and TRBJ2-1, with 12 bases lining up with TRBD2. J gave up 9 bases and V 4 bases, and 10 bases lay outside the gene matches. Germline loops: CDR1 SGHTA, CDR2 FQGNSA. The CDR3 length is 16 residues. This CDR3 is CASSWRTSGALGEQFF. CDR3 nucleotide sequence: TGTGCCAGCAGCTGGAGGACTAGCGGGGCCCTAGGTGAGCAGTTCTTC.